This TCR beta chain was sequenced for a study of vaccination and CD4 T cells after COVID-19 (dated by TCRdb to between 2021 and 2024). Background on the whole study: Convalescent patients had a positive SARS-CoV-2 result on nasal swab PCR, and of these patients, about ten had mild disease and one had severe disease. In the convalescent cohort there were six males and four females, among whom were two Hispanic individuals, seven Caucasians, two Asians and one multiracial person. Two doses of either the Pfizer-BioNTech BNT162b2 vaccine (n=8) or the Moderna mRNA-1273 vaccine (n=2) were administered to participants. Post-COVID blood samples from convalescent patients were collected a median of about 110 days after diagnosis, with a range of roughly 30 to 170 days. Post-vaccine blood samples were collected a median of about 69 days after the second vaccine dose, ranging from about 13 to 250 days. Culture stimuli were overlapping spike peptide pools from SARS-CoV-2 and from the common cold coronaviruses HCoV-NL63, HCoV-OC43 and HCoV-229E. Control cultures used a CEFX viral epitope pool as positive control, an HIV-1 Nef peptide pool as negative control, or no peptide. In roughly nine COVID-19 convalescent patients and a handful of infection-naive healthy vaccine recipients, the spike-specific CD4+ TCR repertoire before mRNA vaccination was compared with the repertoire after mRNA vaccination. Points the paper makes about the study in general: Among convalescent patients, a median 86.3% of the SARS-CoV-2-reactive clones seen after vaccination appeared only after vaccination, which suggests priming specific to the vaccine. Although the median number of SARS-CoV-2-reactive clonotypes went up from 20 to 25 after infection to more than 30 after vaccination, the increase was not significant. Nearly all vaccine-specific clones in convalescent patients (304 of 307) were mono-reactive for SARS-CoV-2 spike rather than cross-reactive with common cold coronaviruses. The number of convalescent patients in the study was relatively small, and the study did not examine early timepoints following natural infection.

The method was PCR. TCR sequencing of DNA from cultured CD4+ T cells used the Oncomine TCR Beta short-read assay at the Johns Hopkins FTIC core. Genomic DNA was extracted from the cultured CD4+ T cells with the QIAamp micro DNA kit. The Oncomine TCR Beta libraries from cultured CD4+ T cells were pooled using unique dual indexes and then sequenced on an Illumina iSeq 100. The paper's data handling went like this. Non-productive sequences were removed, and CDR3s not starting with C, not ending with F or W, or shorter than 7 amino acids were discarded. Antigen-specific clonotypes were identified with the MANAFEST web application by comparing peptide-stimulated wells with reference and other culture wells. Positive clones required FDR below 0.05, an odds ratio above 5, and productive frequency above 0.1% in at least two of three replicate wells. A clonotype counted as cross-reactive if it showed significant expansion both in the SARS-CoV-2 spike wells and in at least one common cold coronavirus spike condition. Levenshtein distances (stringdist) and unrooted phylogenetic trees (ape) in R version 3.6.1 were used to assess CDR3 homology. In TCRdb, the public reads were trimmed at Q25 with fastp and aligned with MiXCR, with productive beta chains retained. Identical CDR3 protein sequences are pooled into one entry, listed with their most common genes and DNA. Here the V and J calls rest on TCRdb's processing, not on the authors' analysis. Here the sample has approximately 21,000 distinct CDR3 sequences; around 50% occur a single time. Of the sample, over 7% is held by the ten largest clones.

The germline V gene (reference sequence) gives CDR1 as DFQATT and CDR2 as SNEGSKA. The CDR3 goes from the cysteine to the phenylalanine over 14 residues. Only CDR3 DNA remains: 42 bases, in frame from the first base. V loses 0 bases, J loses 5 bases, and the germline ends lie 13 bases apart. A word on this clonotype: The target of this receptor is not known. Base qualities are not provided; no much larger clone lies one nucleotide away.

The treatment or condition label, as the study defines it: approximately 9-day PBMC culture with coronavirus spike peptide pools or control peptides (ViraFEST assay). The study used the ViraFEST assay, which expanded antigen-specific T cells with peptide pools and then identified expanded clonotypes by TCR sequencing. The positive SARS-CoV-2 PCR tests of the convalescent patients were dated from March to December 2020, before the Alpha, Beta and Delta variants emerged in the United States. Roughly 2 million PBMCs per well were cultured in IMDM with roughly 5.2% human AB serum and 8.5 to 10 IU/ml IL-2, plus 10 ug/ml peptide pools. On days 3 and 7, half of the culture medium was replaced with fresh IL-2-containing medium. After about 11 days of culture, CD4+ T cells were isolated by negative selection using the EasySep CD4+ T cell isolation kit. Ficoll-Paque Plus gradient centrifugation was used to isolate PBMCs from whole blood, and the isolated PBMCs were then either used fresh or cryopreserved at -140C. In general, triplicate wells were set up for every culture condition.

The chain was built from TRBV20-1 and TRBJ1-1; tentative D gene TRBD1, with 6 bases matching. The clonotype originates from a human donor who had recovered from COVID-19. The specimen was CD4+ T cells from blood, cultured in vitro. CDR3 protein: CSAREGAPGTEAFF. The DNA reads TGCAGTGCTAGAGAGGGGGCGCCGGGGACTGAAGCTTTCTTT.